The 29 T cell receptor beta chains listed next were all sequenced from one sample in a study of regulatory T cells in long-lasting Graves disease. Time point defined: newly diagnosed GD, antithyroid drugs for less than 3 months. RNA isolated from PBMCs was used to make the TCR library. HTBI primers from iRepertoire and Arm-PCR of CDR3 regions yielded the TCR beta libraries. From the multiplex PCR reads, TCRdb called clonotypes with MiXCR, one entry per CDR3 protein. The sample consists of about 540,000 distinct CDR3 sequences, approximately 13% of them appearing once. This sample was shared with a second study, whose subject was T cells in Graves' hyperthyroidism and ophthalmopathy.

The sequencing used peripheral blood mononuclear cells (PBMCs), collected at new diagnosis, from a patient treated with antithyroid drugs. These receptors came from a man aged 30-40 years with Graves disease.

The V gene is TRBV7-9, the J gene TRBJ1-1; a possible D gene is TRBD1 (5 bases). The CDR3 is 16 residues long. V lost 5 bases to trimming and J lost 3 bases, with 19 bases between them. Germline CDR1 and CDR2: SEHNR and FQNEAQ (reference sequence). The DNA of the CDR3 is TGTGCCAGCAGCCATCCGCCAGGGTTTTCGGACACTGAAGCTTTCTTT. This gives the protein CASSHPPGFSDTEAFF.

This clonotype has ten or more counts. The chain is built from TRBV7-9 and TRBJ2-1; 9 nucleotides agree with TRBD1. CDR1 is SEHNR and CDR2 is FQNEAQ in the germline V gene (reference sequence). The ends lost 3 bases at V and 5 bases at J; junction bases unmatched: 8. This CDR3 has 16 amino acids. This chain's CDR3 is CASSFRDRVRNNEQFF. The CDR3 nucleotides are TGTGCCAGCAGCTTCCGGGACAGGGTAAGGAACAATGAGCAGTTCTTC.

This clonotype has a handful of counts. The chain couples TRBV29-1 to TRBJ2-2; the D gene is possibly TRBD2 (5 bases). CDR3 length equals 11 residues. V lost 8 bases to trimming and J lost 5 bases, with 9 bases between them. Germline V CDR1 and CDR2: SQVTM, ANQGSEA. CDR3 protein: CSFGVTGELFF. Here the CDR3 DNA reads TGCAGCTTCGGGGTGACCGGGGAGCTGTTTTTT.

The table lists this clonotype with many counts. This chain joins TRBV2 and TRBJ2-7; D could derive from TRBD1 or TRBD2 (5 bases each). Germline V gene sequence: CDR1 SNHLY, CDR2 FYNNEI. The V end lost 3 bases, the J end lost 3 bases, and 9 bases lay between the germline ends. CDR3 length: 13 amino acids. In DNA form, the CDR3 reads TGTGCCAGCAGTGAGTTGAGGGGCTACGAGCAGTACTTC. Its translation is CASSELRGYEQYF.

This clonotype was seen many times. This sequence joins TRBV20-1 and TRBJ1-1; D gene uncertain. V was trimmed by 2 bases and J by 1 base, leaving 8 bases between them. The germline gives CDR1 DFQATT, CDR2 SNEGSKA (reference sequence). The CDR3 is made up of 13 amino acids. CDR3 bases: TGCAGTGCTAGACAGTCGGGGAACACTGAAGCTTTCTTT. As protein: CSARQSGNTEAFF.

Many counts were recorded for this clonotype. The CDR3 DNA reads TGTGCCAGTAGTATAGTGGGACAGGGCTCCTACGAGCAGTACTTC. This encodes CASSIVGQGSYEQYF. This chain uses TRBV19 with TRBJ2-7; 9 nucleotides agree with TRBD1. CDR1 and CDR2 from the germline V gene are LNHDA and SQIVND (reference sequence). Trimming cost V 1 base and J 0 bases; bases outside gene matches: 1. CDR3 length: 15 amino acids.

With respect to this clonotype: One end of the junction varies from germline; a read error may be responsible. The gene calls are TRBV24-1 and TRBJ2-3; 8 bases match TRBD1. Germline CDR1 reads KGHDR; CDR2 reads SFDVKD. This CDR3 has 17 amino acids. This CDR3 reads CATSDGTGTGRLETRYF. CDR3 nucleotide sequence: TGTGCCACCAGTGATGGAACAGGGACAGGTCGTCTGGAGACCCGGTACTTC.

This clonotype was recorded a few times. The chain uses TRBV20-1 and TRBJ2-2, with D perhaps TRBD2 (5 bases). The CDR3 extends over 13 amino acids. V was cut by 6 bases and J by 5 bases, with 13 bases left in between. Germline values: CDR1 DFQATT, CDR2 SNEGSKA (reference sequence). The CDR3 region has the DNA TGCAGTGCAGGAGGCCATTCAACCGGGGAGCTGTTTTTT. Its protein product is CSAGGHSTGELFF.

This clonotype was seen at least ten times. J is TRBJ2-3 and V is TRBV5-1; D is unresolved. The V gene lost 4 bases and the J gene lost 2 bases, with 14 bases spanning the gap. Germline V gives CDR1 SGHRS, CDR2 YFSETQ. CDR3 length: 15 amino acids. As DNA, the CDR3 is TGCGCCAGCAGCCTCAACAGCGCGTACACAGATACGCAGTATTTT. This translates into CASSLNSAYTDTQYF.

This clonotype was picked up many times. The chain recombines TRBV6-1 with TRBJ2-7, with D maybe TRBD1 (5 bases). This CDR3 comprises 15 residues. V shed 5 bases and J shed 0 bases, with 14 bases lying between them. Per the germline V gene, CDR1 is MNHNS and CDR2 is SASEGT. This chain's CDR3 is CASSPWTPSSYEQYF. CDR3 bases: TGTGCCAGCAGTCCCTGGACACCAAGCTCCTACGAGCAGTACTTC.

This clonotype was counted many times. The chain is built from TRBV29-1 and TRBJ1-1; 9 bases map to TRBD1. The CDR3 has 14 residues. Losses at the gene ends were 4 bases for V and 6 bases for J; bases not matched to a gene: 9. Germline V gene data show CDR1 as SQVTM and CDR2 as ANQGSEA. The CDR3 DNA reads TGCAGCGTTGCTACAGGGGGCGCACGGGCTGAAGCTTTCTTT. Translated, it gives CSVATGGARAEAFF. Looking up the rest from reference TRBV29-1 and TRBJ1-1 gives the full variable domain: SAVISQKPSRDICQRGTSLTIQCQVDSQVTMMFWYRQQPGQSLTLIATANQGSEATYESGFVIDKFPISRPNLTFSTLTVSNMSPEDSSIYLCSVATGGARAEAFFGQGTRLTVV.

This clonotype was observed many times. The DNA for the CDR3 is TGTGCCAGCAAATACACAATGAACACTGAAGCTTTCTTT. As protein: CASKYTMNTEAFF. V gene TRBV7-9 combines with J gene TRBJ1-1; D unresolved. Germline CDR1 reads SEHNR; CDR2 reads FQNEAQ (reference sequence). The CDR3 has 13 residues. The ends were cut back, 7 bases at V and 0 bases at J, with 9 bases in the middle.

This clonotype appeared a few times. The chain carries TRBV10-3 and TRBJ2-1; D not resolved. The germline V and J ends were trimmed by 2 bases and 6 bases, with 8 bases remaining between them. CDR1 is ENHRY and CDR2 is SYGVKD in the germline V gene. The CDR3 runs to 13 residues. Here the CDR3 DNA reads TGTGCCATCAGTGAGCGGCCAGTCAATGAGCAGTTCTTC. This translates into CAISERPVNEQFF.

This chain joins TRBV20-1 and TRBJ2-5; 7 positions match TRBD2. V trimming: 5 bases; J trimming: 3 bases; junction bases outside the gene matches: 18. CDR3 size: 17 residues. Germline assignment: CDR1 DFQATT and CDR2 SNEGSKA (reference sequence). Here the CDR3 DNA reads TGCAGTGCTTATTCGGCCGATTATGGGGGGGGAAAAGAGACCCAGTACTTC. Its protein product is CSAYSADYGGGKETQYF.

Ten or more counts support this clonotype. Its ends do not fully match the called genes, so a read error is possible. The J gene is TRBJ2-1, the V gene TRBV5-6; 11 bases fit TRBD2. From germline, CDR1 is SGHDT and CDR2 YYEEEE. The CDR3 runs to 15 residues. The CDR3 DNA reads TGTGCCAGCAGCTTTAGCGGGAGGGCCTATAATGAGCAGTTCTTC. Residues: CASSFSGRAYNEQFF.

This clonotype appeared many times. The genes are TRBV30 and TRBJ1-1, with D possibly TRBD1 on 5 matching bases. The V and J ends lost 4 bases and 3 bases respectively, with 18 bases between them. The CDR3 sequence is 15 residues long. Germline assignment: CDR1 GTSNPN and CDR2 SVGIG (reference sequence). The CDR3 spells CAWTRPPGGDTEAFF. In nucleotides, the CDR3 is TGTGCCTGGACCCGACCTCCTGGGGGGGACACTGAAGCTTTCTTT. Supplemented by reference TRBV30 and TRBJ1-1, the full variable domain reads SQTIHQWPATLVQPVGSPLSLECTVEGTSNPNLYWYRQAAGRGLQLLFYSVGIGQISSEVPQNLSASRPQDRQFILSSKKLLLSDSGFYLCAWTRPPGGDTEAFFGQGTRLTVV.

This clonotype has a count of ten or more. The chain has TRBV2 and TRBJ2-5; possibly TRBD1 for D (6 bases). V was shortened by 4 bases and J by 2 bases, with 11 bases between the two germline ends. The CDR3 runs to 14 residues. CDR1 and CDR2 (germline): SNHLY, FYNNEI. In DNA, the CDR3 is TGTGCCAGCAGTGCTAGACAGGCTCAAGAGACCCAGTACTTC. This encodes CASSARQAQETQYF.

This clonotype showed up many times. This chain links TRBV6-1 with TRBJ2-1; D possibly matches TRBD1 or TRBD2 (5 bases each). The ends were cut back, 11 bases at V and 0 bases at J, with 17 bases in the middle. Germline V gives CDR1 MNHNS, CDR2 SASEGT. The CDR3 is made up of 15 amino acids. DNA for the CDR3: TGTGCCGCCCCCGCCGGGACCAACTCCTACAATGAGCAGTTCTTC. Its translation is CAAPAGTNSYNEQFF.

The CDR3 protein is CAWSPRTTSRNTEAFF. The CDR3 DNA follows: TGTGCCTGGAGTCCTCGTACGACCTCTAGGAACACTGAAGCTTTCTTT. J is TRBJ1-1 and V is TRBV30; D is ambiguous. This CDR3 region has 16 residues. V lost 2 bases, J lost 1 base, and 17 bases lay in between. Germline loops: CDR1 GTSNPN, CDR2 SVGIG (reference sequence).

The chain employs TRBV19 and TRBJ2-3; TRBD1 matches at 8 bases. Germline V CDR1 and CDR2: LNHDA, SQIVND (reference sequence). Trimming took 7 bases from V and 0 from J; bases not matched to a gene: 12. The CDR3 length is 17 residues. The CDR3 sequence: CASNNRGAGTSTDTQYF. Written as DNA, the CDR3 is TGTGCCAGTAATAACAGGGGGGCCGGGACCAGCACAGATACGCAGTATTTT.

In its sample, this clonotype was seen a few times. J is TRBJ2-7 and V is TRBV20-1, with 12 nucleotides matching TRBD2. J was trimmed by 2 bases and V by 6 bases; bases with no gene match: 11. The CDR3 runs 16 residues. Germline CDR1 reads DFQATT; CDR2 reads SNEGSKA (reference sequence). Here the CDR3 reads CSASRLAGDDAYEQYF. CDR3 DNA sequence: TGCAGTGCCAGTCGACTAGCGGGAGACGACGCCTACGAGCAGTACTTC.

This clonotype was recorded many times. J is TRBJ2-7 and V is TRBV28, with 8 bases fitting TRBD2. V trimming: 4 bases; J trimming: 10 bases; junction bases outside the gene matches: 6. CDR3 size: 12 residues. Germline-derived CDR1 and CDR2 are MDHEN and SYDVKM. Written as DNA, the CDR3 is TGTGCCAGCAGTTCGGGGGGGCAGGACCAGTACTTC. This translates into CASSSGGQDQYF. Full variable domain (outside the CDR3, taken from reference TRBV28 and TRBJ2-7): DVKVTQSSRYLVKRTGEKVFLECVQDMDHENMFWYRQDPGLGLRLIYFSYDVKMKEKGDIPEGYSVSREKKERFSLILESASTNQTSMYLCASSSGGQDQYFGPGTRLTVT.

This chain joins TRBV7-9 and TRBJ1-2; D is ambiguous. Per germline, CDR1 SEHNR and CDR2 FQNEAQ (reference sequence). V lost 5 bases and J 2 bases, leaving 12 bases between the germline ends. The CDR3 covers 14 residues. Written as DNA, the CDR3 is TGTGCCAGCAGCGGAGCCCAGGTCAACTATGGCTACACCTTC. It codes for CASSGAQVNYGYTF.

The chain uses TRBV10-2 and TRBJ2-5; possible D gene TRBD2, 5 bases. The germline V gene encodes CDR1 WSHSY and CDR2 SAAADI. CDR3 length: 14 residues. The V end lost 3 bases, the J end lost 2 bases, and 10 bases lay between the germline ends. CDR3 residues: CASSDRSGQETQYF. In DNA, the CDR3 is TGCGCCAGCAGTGACAGGTCGGGGCAAGAGACCCAGTACTTC.

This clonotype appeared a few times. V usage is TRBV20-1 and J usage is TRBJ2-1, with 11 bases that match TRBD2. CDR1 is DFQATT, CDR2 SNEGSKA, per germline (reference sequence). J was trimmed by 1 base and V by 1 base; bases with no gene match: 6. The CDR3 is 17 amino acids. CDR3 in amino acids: CSARGRASGRSYNEQFF. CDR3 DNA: TGCAGTGCTAGAGGTCGGGCTAGCGGGAGGTCCTACAATGAGCAGTTCTTC.

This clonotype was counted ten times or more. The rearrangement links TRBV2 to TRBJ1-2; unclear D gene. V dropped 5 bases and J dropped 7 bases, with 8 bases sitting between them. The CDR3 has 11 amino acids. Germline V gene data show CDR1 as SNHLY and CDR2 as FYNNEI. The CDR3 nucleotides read TGTGCCAGCAGTACGACCCGTGGCTACACCTTC. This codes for CASSTTRGYTF.

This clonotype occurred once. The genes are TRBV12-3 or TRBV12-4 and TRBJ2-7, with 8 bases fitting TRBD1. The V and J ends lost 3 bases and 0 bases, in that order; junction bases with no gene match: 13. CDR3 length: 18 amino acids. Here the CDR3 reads CASSFRGLQSESSYEQYF. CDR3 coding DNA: TGTGCCAGCAGTTTCAGGGGGCTACAGTCAGAGAGCTCCTACGAGCAGTACTTC.

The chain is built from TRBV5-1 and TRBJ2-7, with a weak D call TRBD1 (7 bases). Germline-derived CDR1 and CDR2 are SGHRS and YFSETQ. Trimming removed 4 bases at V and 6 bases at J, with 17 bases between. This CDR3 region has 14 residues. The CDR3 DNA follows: TGCGCCAGCAGCGGCGGGACAGCTGACTTCGAGCAGTACTTC. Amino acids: CASSGGTADFEQYF.

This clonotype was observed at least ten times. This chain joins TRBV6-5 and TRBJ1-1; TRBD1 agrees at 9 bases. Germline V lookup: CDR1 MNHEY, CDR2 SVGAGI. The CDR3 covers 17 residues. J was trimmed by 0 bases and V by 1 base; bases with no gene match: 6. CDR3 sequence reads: CASSYWTGEGMNTEAFF. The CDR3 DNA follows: TGTGCCAGCAGTTACTGGACAGGGGAGGGAATGAACACTGAAGCTTTCTTT.